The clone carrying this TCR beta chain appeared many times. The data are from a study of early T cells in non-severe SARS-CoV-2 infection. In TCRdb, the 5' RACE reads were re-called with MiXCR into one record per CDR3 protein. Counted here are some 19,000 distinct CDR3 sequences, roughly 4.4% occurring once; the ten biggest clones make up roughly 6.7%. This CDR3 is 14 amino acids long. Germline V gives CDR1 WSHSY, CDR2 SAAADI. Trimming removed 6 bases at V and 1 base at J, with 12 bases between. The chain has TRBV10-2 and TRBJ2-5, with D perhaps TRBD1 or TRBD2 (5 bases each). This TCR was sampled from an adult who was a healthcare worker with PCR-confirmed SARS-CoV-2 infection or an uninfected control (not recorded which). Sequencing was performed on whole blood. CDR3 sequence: CASSDPGTQETQYF. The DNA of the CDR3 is TGCGCCAGCAGCGACCCGGGGACCCAAGAGACCCAGTACTTC.